The rows below give T cell receptor beta chains drawn from one sample of a study of blood T cells in healthy people across ages. TCRdb recomputed calls from the 5' RACE reads with MiXCR, one row per CDR3 protein. The sample has just under 750,000 distinct CDR3 sequences; approximately 21% are singletons. Sequencing was carried out using blood. The receptors originated from a man aged 70-80 years in good health. CDR3s include the opening cysteine and the closing phenylalanine or tryptophan. A D gene is named only where the DNA matches it firmly. Rows may omit the clone size; those that give it use once, few, many or a size class.

few,TRBV9,TRBD2,TRBJ2-1,16,TGTGCCAGCAGCGTAGGGCTAGCGGGAGTAAGGAATGAGCAGTTCTTC,CASSVGLAGVRNEQFF
few,TRBV20-1,NA,TRBJ1-1,13,TGCAGTGCGGCCGGGGGGCTGAACACTGAAGCTTTCTTT,CSAAGGLNTEAFF
few,TRBV7-2,NA,TRBJ1-4,15,TGTGCCAGCAGCCCTAGGACTGCTGCTAATGAAAAACTGTTTTTT,CASSPRTAANEKLFF
few,TRBV12-3/TRBV12-4,NA,TRBJ1-2,13,TGTGCCAGCAGACCAAACGAAGCCTATGGCTACACCTTC,CASRPNEAYGYTF
NA,TRBV5-8,TRBD2,TRBJ2-1,16,TGTGCCAGCAGCTCGAGGGTCCCTAGCGGGAGGACCCTACAGTTCTTC,CASSSRVPSGRTLQFF
few,TRBV7-2,TRBD2,TRBJ2-2,16,TGTGCCAGCAGCCTTAGGACTAGCGGGATTACCGGGGAGCTGTTTTTT,CASSLRTSGITGELFF
NA,TRBV12-3/TRBV12-4,NA,TRBJ1-5,17,TGTGCCAGCAGTTTAGGCGAATATGGTAATAGCAATCAGCCCCAGCATTTT,CASSLGEYGNSNQPQHF
NA,TRBV6-2/TRBV6-3,TRBD1,TRBJ2-5,15,TGTGCCAGCAGGGGGACAGGGGTCTACCAAGAGACCCAGTACTTC,CASRGTGVYQETQYF
NA,TRBV29-1,TRBD2,TRBJ2-5,16,TGCAGCGCTGAAAAGACAGCGGGGGCCGGGGGAGAGACCCAGTACTTC,CSAEKTAGAGGETQYF
NA,TRBV18,NA,TRBJ1-4,13,TGTGCCAGCTCACGGGGGCGAAATGAAAAACTGTTTTTT,CASSRGRNEKLFF
few,TRBV3-1,NA,TRBJ2-2,12,TGTGCCAGCAGCCAAAGAAGCGGGGAGCTGTTTTTT,CASSQRSGELFF
NA,TRBV12-3/TRBV12-4,NA,TRBJ2-4,15,TGTGCCAGCAGTTGGACAGCCCTAGCCAAAAACATTCAGTACTTC,CASSWTALAKNIQYF
NA,TRBV5-1,NA,TRBJ2-7,13,TGCGCCAGCAGGGGTGGAGCTTTTTACGAGCAGTACTTC,CASRGGAFYEQYF
NA,TRBV5-1,TRBD1,TRBJ1-4,14,TGCGCCAGCAGTGTACAGGGGGGGAATGAAAAACTGTTTTTT,CASSVQGGNEKLFF
NA,TRBV12-3/TRBV12-4,TRBD1,TRBJ1-2,14,TGTGCCAGCAGTTTATCGGACAGGGCCTATGGCTACACCTTC,CASSLSDRAYGYTF
few,TRBV7-2,TRBD1,TRBJ2-3,15,TGTGCCAGCAGCTCTCGGACAGGGGGCGCAGATACGCAGTATTTT,CASSSRTGGADTQYF
NA,TRBV12-3/TRBV12-4,TRBD1,TRBJ1-2,17,TGTGCCAGCAGTTTGAACCCGGGACAGGGAAACCCCTATGGCTGCACCTTC,CASSLNPGQGNPYGCTF
few,TRBV12-3/TRBV12-4,NA,TRBJ1-5,14,TGTGCCAGCAGTTTGGGCAGGGTCGATCAGCCCCAGCATTTT,CASSLGRVDQPQHF
NA,TRBV6-5,TRBD2,TRBJ2-1,18,TGTGCCAGCAGTTACTCGGTGTTGGCTAGCGGGGCCTACAATGAGCAGTTCTTC,CASSYSVLASGAYNEQFF
many,TRBV5-5,NA,TRBJ2-7,13,TGTGCCAGCAGCTTCGTGGGTTCCTACGAGCAGTACTTC,CASSFVGSYEQYF
NA,TRBV5-4,NA,TRBJ1-1,16,TGTGCCAGCAGCTTGAGTCCTAGGGATTTTGGCACTGAAGCTTTCTTT,CASSLSPRDFGTEAFF
NA,TRBV29-1,TRBD1,TRBJ1-2,14,TGCAGCGTTCCAGAATCCACAGGGGGATACGGCTACACCTTC,CSVPESTGGYGYTF
few,TRBV5-1,NA,TRBJ2-1,14,TGCGCCAGCAGCTTGGGGGACACCATCAATGAGCAGTTCTTC,CASSLGDTINEQFF
few,TRBV7-2,TRBD2,TRBJ2-3,19,TGTGCCAGCAGCTTAGCTGTCTCGGTAGCGGGAGGGCCCGCAGATACGCAGTATTTT,CASSLAVSVAGGPADTQYF
NA,TRBV7-2,TRBD2,TRBJ2-3,16,TGTGCCAGCAGCTTGAGCGGCGGGGGGGGGCCAGATACGCAGTATTTT,CASSLSGGGGPDTQYF
few,TRBV15,TRBD2,TRBJ2-1,16,TGTGCCACCAGCGGGCCCTCGGGACTAGTCTACAATGAGCAGTTCTTC,CATSGPSGLVYNEQFF